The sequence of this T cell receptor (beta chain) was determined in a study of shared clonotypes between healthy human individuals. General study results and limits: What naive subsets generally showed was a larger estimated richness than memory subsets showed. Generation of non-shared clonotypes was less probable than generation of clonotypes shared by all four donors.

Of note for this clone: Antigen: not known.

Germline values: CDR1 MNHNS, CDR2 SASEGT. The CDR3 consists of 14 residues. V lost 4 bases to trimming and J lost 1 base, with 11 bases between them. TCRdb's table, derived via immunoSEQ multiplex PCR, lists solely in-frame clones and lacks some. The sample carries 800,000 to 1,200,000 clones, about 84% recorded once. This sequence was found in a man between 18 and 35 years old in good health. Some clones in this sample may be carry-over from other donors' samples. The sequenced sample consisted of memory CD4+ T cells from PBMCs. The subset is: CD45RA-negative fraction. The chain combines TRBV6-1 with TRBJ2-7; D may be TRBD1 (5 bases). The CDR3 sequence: CASSGWGQSYEQYF. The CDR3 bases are TGTGCCAGCAGTGGATGGGGCCAGTCCTACGAGCAGTACTTC.